Presented here are 11 T cell receptor beta chains from one specimen sequenced in a study of T cells in tumors after PD-1 blockade. Generated by immunoSEQ multiplex PCR, the TCRdb table keeps only in-frame clones and is missing some. The sample includes about 59,000 clones, about 80% seen only once; the top ten take roughly 13%. The sequenced sample was PBMCs, obtained before anti-PD-1 treatment. The receptors come from a human donor with basal cell carcinoma.

The chain recombines TRBV27 with TRBJ1-6, with a weak D call TRBD1 (5 bases). V shed 2 bases and J shed 4 bases, with 12 bases lying between them. Per the germline V gene, CDR1 is MNHEY and CDR2 is SMNVEV (reference sequence). This CDR3 is built from 16 residues. The CDR3 protein is CASSLGDRLYNSPLHF. The CDR3 region has the DNA TGTGCCAGCAGTTTAGGAGACAGACTTTATAATTCACCCCTCCACTTT.

The J gene is TRBJ2-3, the V gene TRBV5-1; D remains ambiguous. Germline V lookup: CDR1 SGHRS, CDR2 YFSETQ. The V gene lost 0 bases and the J gene lost 4 bases, with 9 bases spanning the gap. The CDR3 length is 14 residues. This chain's CDR3 is CASSLVWLADTQYF. DNA of the CDR3: TGCGCCAGCAGCTTGGTGTGGCTGGCAGATACGCAGTATTTT.

V usage is TRBV3-1 (or the pseudogene TRBV3-2) and J usage is TRBJ2-3; D gene unclear. The CDR3 has 12 amino acids. V lost 6 bases and J lost 4, with 8 bases in between. Germline V CDR1 and CDR2: LGHDT, YNNKEL (reference sequence). CDR3 nucleotide sequence: TGTGCCAGCAGGGGCCTGGCAGATACGCAGTATTTT. Encoded protein: CASRGLADTQYF.

The chain couples TRBV19 to TRBJ1-2, with TRBD1 identical over 9 bases. The V gene end was trimmed by 5 bases and the J gene end by 5 bases; junction bases not matched to a gene: 3. The germline V gene encodes CDR1 LNHDA and CDR2 SQIVND (reference sequence). The CDR3 extends over 13 amino acids. The CDR3 here is CASSVGQGYGYTF. CDR3 nucleotide sequence: TGTGCCAGTAGTGTCGGACAGGGGTATGGCTACACCTTC. Full variable domain (missing parts from reference TRBV19 and TRBJ1-2): DGGITQSPKYLFRKEGQNVTLSCEQNLNHDAMYWYRQDPGQGLRLIYYSQIVNDFQKGDIAEGYSVSREKKESFPLTVTSAQKNPTAFYLCASSVGQGYGYTFGSGTRLTVV.

The V call is TRBV19, the J call TRBJ2-5; weak D call: TRBD2 (6 bases). The germline gives CDR1 LNHDA, CDR2 SQIVND (reference sequence). V was shortened by 5 bases and J by 3 bases, with 22 bases between the two germline ends. The CDR3 totals 17 residues. The CDR3 loop is CASSPIVGGTSKETQYF. CDR3 coding DNA: TGTGCCAGTAGTCCGATAGTTGGGGGGACCTCAAAAGAGACCCAGTACTTC.

V usage is TRBV13 and J usage is TRBJ1-6, with 8 positions matching TRBD1. This CDR3 spans 14 amino acids. The V segment lost 6 bases and the J segment 9 bases; nucleotides outside the gene matches: 7. Germline CDR1 PRHDT, CDR2 FYEKMQ (reference sequence). The CDR3 is CASRRTGRGSPLHF. CDR3 in DNA: TGTGCCAGCAGACGGACAGGGAGAGGTTCACCCCTCCACTTT.

The chain combines TRBV18 with TRBJ1-2, with a weak D call TRBD1 (5 bases). The germline V gene has CDR1 KGHSH and CDR2 LQKENI. Trimming cost V 6 bases and J 4 bases, with 18 bases left between them. This CDR3 region has 15 residues. Here the CDR3 reads CASSSASGRGYGYTF. The CDR3 nucleotides are TGTGCCAGCTCGTCGGCCTCGGGGCGCGGCTATGGCTACACCTTC. The complete variable domain, with remaining parts taken from reference TRBV18 and TRBJ1-2, reads NAGVMQNPRHLVRRRGQEARLRCSPMKGHSHVYWYRQLPEEGLKFMVYLQKENIIDESGMPKERFSAEFPKEGPSILRIQQVVRGDSAAYFCASSSASGRGYGYTFGSGTRLTVV.

This clone qualifies as medium-sized. At the DNA level, this CDR3 is encoded by other sequences in the same sample as well. The V call is TRBV15, the J call TRBJ2-7, with TRBD1 identical over 7 bases. The CDR3 runs to 14 residues. Trimming took 9 bases from V and 5 from J; bases not matched to a gene: 13. Per germline, CDR1 LNHNV and CDR2 YYDKDF (reference sequence). The CDR3 DNA reads as TGTGCCACAACCCCCGGGACAGAAGTTCACGAGCAGTACTTC. Protein sequence: CATTPGTEVHEQYF. The entire variable domain, with the rest obtained from reference TRBV15 and TRBJ2-7, is as follows: DAMVIQNPRYQVTQFGKPVTLSCSQTLNHNVMYWYQQKSSQAPKLLFHYYDKDFNNEADTPDNFQSRRPNTSFCFLDIRSPGLGDTAMYLCATTPGTEVHEQYFGPGTRLTVT.

Only a few counts were recorded for this clone. The CDR3 region is CASSAGTYEQYF. The CDR3, as DNA: TGTGCCAGCAGTGCTGGGACCTACGAGCAGTACTTC. The chain recombines TRBV2 with TRBJ2-7; no firm D call. V gave up 4 bases and J gave up 2 bases, with 6 bases separating them. The CDR3 covers 12 residues. Germline loops: CDR1 SNHLY, CDR2 FYNNEI.

The chain carries TRBV6-5 and TRBJ2-1; TRBD1 or TRBD2 may be the D gene (6 bases each). The CDR3 sequence is 13 residues long. Trimming cost V 5 bases and J 8 bases, with 13 bases left between them. Per germline, CDR1 MNHEY and CDR2 SVGAGI. This chain's CDR3 is CASSPPGGYEQFF. In DNA, the CDR3 is TGTGCCAGCAGTCCCCCCGGGGGCTATGAGCAGTTCTTC.

The chain combines TRBV4-1 with TRBJ2-7; D is unclear. The CDR3 totals 16 residues. In germline, CDR1 is MGHRA, CDR2 YSYEKL. Trimming cost V 0 bases and J 3 bases, with 15 bases left between them. The CDR3 DNA reads TGCGCCAGCAGCCAAGAGGCGTCTAGAGTCGGCTACGAGCAGTACTTC. It codes for CASSQEASRVGYEQYF.